The next 10 T cell receptor beta chains were all read from a single sample in a study of vaccination effects on CD4 cells after COVID-19. Antigen-specific CD4+ T cells expanded by the ViraFEST assay with viral peptide pools were then sequenced. The authors isolated CD4+ T cells after about eleven days of culture. The participants, recipients of two vaccine doses, got either BNT162b2 or mRNA-1273. The assay was immunoSEQ multiplex PCR, and TCRdb's table has in-frame clones only and misses some. The sample has approximately 13,000 clones, 72% seen once. These TCRs are of unknown antigen specificity. The sequencing used CD4+ T cells from PBMCs cultured with SARS-CoV-2 spike peptides, collected after COVID-19 vaccination. Every receptor here comes from a human donor who received a COVID-19 vaccine.

The rearrangement links TRBV19 to TRBJ1-5; D gene ambiguous. Trimming took off 3 bases at V and 10 bases at J, with 16 bases between the two ends. Germline CDR1 and CDR2: LNHDA and SQIVND (reference sequence). The CDR3 is made up of 14 amino acids. CDR3 in amino acids: CASSIGDSGVPQHF. CDR3 in DNA: TGTGCCAGTAGTATCGGGGATTCCGGCGTTCCCCAGCATTTT.

This rearrangement joins TRBV12-5 to TRBJ1-1, with D possibly being TRBD1 (5 bases). The V gene's germline CDR1 is LGHNT and CDR2 FRNRAP. This CDR3 has 13 amino acids. V gave up 9 bases and J gave up 2 bases, with 13 bases separating them. CDR3 sequence reads: CASSLRANTEAFF. CDR3 in DNA: TGTGCTAGCTCCCTCAGGGCTAACACTGAAGCTTTCTTT.

The sample holds a few counts of this clone. The V gene is TRBV4-1, the J gene TRBJ1-4; D gene uncertain. The CDR3 is 14 amino acids. V was cut by 0 bases and J by 8 bases, with 10 bases left in between. CDR1 is MGHRA, CDR2 YSYEKL, per germline. The CDR3: CASSQEGRTEKLFF. The CDR3 DNA reads as TGCGCCAGCAGCCAAGAAGGGAGGACCGAAAAACTGTTTTTT.

The V and J genes are TRBV6-2 or TRBV6-3 and TRBJ2-1; 12 bases match TRBD2. Germline CDR1 MNHEY, CDR2 SVGEGT. This CDR3 has 16 residues. After removal of 2 bases from V and 8 bases from J, the junction contained 7 bases not matched to a gene. As DNA, the CDR3 is TGTGCCAGCAGTTACCCCCTAGCGGGGGGGCGCGATGAGCAGTTCTTC. Translating gives CASSYPLAGGRDEQFF.

V is TRBV6-2 or TRBV6-3 and J is TRBJ1-6; D not certain. Germline V gene data show CDR1 as MNHEY and CDR2 as SVGEGT. There are 13 residues in the CDR3. Trimming stripped 4 bases from V and 11 bases from J, with 12 bases between. As DNA, the CDR3 is TGTGCCAGCAGTTTCACCGACGGGCCACCCCTCCACTTT. Translating gives CASSFTDGPPLHF.

V is TRBV9 and J is TRBJ2-3; a weak D match, TRBD1 (6 bases). Looked up from germline, CDR1 is SGDLS and CDR2 is YYNGEE. Trimming removed 0 bases from V and 5 bases from J, with 10 bases in between. This CDR3 has 14 amino acids. The CDR3 loop is CASSVEGGLDTQYF. DNA for the CDR3: TGTGCCAGCAGCGTAGAAGGGGGATTAGATACGCAGTATTTT.

This clone was picked up a small number of times. The chain couples TRBV3-1 (or the pseudogene TRBV3-2) to TRBJ1-6; tentatively, D is TRBD1 (6 bases). The V gene lost 6 bases and the J gene lost 14 bases, with 14 bases spanning the gap. CDR3 length: 12 residues. The germline CDR1 and CDR2 sequences are LGHDT and YNNKEL (reference sequence). In DNA, the CDR3 is TGTGCCAGCAGTCCGGGACATCTTACCCTCCACTTT. It translates to CASSPGHLTLHF.

In its sample, this clone was seen a few times. V is TRBV4-3 and J is TRBJ1-3; D gene ambiguous. CDR1 is LGHNA, CDR2 YSLEER, per germline. The CDR3 consists of 15 residues. The V gene lost 2 bases and the J gene lost 0 bases, with 8 bases spanning the gap. In nucleotides, the CDR3 is TGCGCCAGCAGCCAACCCGGAATCTCTGGAAACACCATATATTTT. Amino acids: CASSQPGISGNTIYF.

CDR3: CASSRSGQSDPDTQYF. The CDR3 DNA reads as TGTGCCAGCAGCCGCTCGGGACAGTCCGACCCGGATACGCAGTATTTT. The chain joins TRBV5-4 to TRBJ2-3, with TRBD1 matching over 7 bases. V dropped 4 bases and J dropped 6; count of bases not matched to a gene: 14. The germline V gene encodes CDR1 SGHNT and CDR2 YYREEE (reference sequence). This CDR3 region has 16 residues.

In this sample, this clone is medium-sized. The V gene is TRBV3-1 (or the pseudogene TRBV3-2), the J gene TRBJ2-7; 9 bases agree with TRBD2. Trimming removed 1 base from V and 7 bases from J; junction bases left unmatched: 5. The CDR3 is 14 residues long. The V gene's germline CDR1 is LGHDT and CDR2 YNNKEL (reference sequence). CDR3 sequence: CASSQAGGRGEQYF. In DNA form, the CDR3 reads TGTGCCAGCAGCCAAGCAGGCGGGAGGGGTGAGCAGTACTTC.